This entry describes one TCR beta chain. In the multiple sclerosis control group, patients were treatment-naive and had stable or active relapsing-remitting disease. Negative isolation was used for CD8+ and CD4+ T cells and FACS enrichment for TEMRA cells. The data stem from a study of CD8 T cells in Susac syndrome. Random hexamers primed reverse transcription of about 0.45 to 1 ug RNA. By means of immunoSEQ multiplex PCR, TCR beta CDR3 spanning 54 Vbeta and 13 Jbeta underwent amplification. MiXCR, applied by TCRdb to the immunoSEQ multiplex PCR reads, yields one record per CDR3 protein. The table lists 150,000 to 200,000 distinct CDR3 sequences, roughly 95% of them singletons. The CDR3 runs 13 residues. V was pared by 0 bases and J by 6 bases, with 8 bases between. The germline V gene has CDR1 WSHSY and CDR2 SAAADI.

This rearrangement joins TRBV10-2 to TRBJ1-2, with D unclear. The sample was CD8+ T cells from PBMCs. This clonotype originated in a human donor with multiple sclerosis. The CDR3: CASSESTANGYTF. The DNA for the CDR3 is TGCGCCAGCAGTGAGTCTACTGCGAATGGCTACACCTTC.